The clone carrying this T cell receptor (beta chain) was observed a single time. No antigen is known for it. In the original workflow: After removing out-of-frame reads, around 2,100,000 distinct TCRbeta sequences remained. The data were produced by immunoSEQ multiplex PCR, yet TCRdb's version contains in-frame clones alone and is incomplete. V, J and clone size reflect that table, while D and trimming were determined from the DNA. There are around 44,000 clones in the sample; over 70% occur only once, and around 0.5% lies in the top ten. The source of the sample is a study of memory CD4+ T cells and cytomegalovirus serostatus. Study outcomes and limitations: Each of approximately 63 CMV-associated TCRbeta sequences occurred in one to five individuals. Repertoires predicted CMV serostatus with median bootstrapped AUC of roughly 0.95.

This CDR3 has 17 amino acids. Trimming pared 3 bases from V and 0 bases from J, leaving 19 bases between. Germline loops: CDR1 SGHRS, CDR2 YFSETQ. The sort gate was single viable CD3+CD4+CD8-CD45RO+ cells for memory CD4+ T cells. Donors' CMV status reflects serum IgG against pp150, pp28, p38, p52. V gene TRBV5-1 combines with J gene TRBJ2-7; a possible D gene is TRBD1 (5 bases). This receptor was identified in an adult in good health and CMV-seronegative. Sequencing was done on a sample of memory CD4+ T cells from blood. This chain's CDR3 is CASSSLSLGRSSYEQYF. In DNA form, the CDR3 reads TGCGCCAGCAGCTCACTATCCCTGGGGCGCAGCTCCTACGAGCAGTACTTC. The full variable domain, rest sourced from reference TRBV5-1 and TRBJ2-7, is KAGVTQTPRYLIKTRGQQVTLSCSPISGHRSVSWYQQTPGQGLQFLFEYFSETQRNKGNFPGRFSGRQFSNSRSEMNVSTLELGDSALYLCASSSLSLGRSSYEQYFGPGTRLTVT.